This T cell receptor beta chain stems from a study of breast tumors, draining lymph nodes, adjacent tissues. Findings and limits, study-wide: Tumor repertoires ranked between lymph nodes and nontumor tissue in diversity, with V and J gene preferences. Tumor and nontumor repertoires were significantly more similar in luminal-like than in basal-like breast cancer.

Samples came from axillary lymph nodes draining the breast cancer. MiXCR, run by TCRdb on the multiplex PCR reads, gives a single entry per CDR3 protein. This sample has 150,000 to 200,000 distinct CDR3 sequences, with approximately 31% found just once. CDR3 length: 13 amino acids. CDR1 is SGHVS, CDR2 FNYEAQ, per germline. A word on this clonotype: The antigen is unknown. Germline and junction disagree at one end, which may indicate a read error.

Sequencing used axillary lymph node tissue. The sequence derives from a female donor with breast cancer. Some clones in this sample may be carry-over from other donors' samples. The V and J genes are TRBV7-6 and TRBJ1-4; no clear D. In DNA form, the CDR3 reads TGTGCCGGCAGCCAACGGTCCAATGGAAAACTGTTTTTT. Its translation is CAGSQRSNGKLFF.